These T cell receptor beta chains were read from a single sample in a study of T cells in localized non-small cell lung cancer. Profiled with immunoSEQ multiplex PCR; TCRdb holds only in-frame clones, not every one. The sample contains about 45,000 clones, 90% to 95% of which appear only once. The sequencing used PBMCs, collected before any cancer treatment. The receptors originated from a woman aged 35 to 70 with stage II lung adenocarcinoma. Each CDR3 is given with its conserved first and last residue. D genes are given only for firm matches. Expanded clones get a size class; other rows say once, few or many, or leave the size out.

d_call j_call cdr3_length clone_size v_call cdr3_nt cdr3_aa
. TRBJ1-1 13 . TRBV7-9 TGTGCCAGCAGCTTACTACAGGACACTGAAGCTTTCTTT CASSLLQDTEAFF
TRBD2 TRBJ2-3 15 . TRBV9 TGTGCCAGCGGCGGGAGTGGATATGGCGCAGATACGCAGTATTTT CASGGSGYGADTQYF
. TRBJ2-1 14 . TRBV28 TGTGCCAGCAGTTTATTCGCCCAGGGCAATGAGCAGTTCTTC CASSLFAQGNEQFF
. TRBJ2-2 16 . TRBV4-1 TGCGCCAGCAGCCAAGGGGGGCCCGGGGTCACCGGGGAGCTGTTTTTT CASSQGGPGVTGELFF
. TRBJ1-4 13 . TRBV28 TGTGCCAGCAGTTGGACGGGGGAGGAAAAACTGTTTTTT CASSWTGEEKLFF
. TRBJ2-5 15 once TRBV7-3 TGTGCCAGCAGCTTACGAGGGGGGGCAGGAGAGACCCAGTACTTC CASSLRGGAGETQYF
. TRBJ1-5 14 few TRBV6-5 TGTGCCAGCAGACGGGACTCTAGCAATCAGCCCCAGCATTTT CASRRDSSNQPQHF
TRBD2 TRBJ2-5 16 . TRBV9 TGTGCCAGCAGCGAGACTAGCGGGGGGCCCGCCGGGACCCAGTACTTC CASSETSGGPAGTQYF
TRBD1 TRBJ1-1 12 . TRBV5-6 TGTGCCAGCAGCTTGGGGACAGGGGTAGCTTTCTTT CASSLGTGVAFF
TRBD1 TRBJ1-2 13 . TRBV5-1 TGCGCCAGCAGAAGGGACAGGGGCGATGGCTACACCTTC CASRRDRGDGYTF
. TRBJ1-1 13 . TRBV10-2 TGCGCCAGCACCGAGCAGTCGAACACTGAAGCTTTCTTT CASTEQSNTEAFF
TRBD1 TRBJ1-1 15 few TRBV7-9 TGTGCCAGCAGCTTATTAGGGACAGGCGGCACTGAAGCTTTCTTT CASSLLGTGGTEAFF
TRBD1 TRBJ1-5 15 . TRBV10-3 TGTGCCATCAGTGAGAGCCAGGACAGGGGTCAGCCCCAGCATTTT CAISESQDRGQPQHF
TRBD1 TRBJ2-5 15 . TRBV7-3 TGTGCCAGCAGCTTAACTCTTGGACAGGAAGAGACCCAGTACTTC CASSLTLGQEETQYF
. TRBJ2-5 12 . TRBV19 TGTGCCAGTGGCAGGGAGAGAGAGACCCAGTACTTC CASGRERETQYF